This T cell receptor beta chain was captured in a study of blood T cell repertoires in COVID-19. The protocol was immunoSEQ multiplex PCR, while the TCRdb copy is restricted to in-frame clones and leaves out a portion. The sample holds some 230,000 clones, 75% to 85% seen once. The receptor's source is a woman at least 80 years old with COVID-19, enrolled during active disease. Sequenced: peripheral blood.

The chain's CDR3 is CASSLLAGGEQYF. The CDR3 DNA reads TGTGCCAGCAGCTTACTAGCGGGGGGTGAGCAGTACTTC. The J gene is TRBJ2-7, the V gene TRBV7-2; TRBD2 agrees at 11 bases. The CDR3 is 13 amino acids. The V segment lost 2 bases and the J segment 7 bases; nucleotides outside the gene matches: 1. CDR1 and CDR2 from the germline V gene are SGHTA and FQGNSA.